This is a list of T cell receptor beta chains from one sample in a study of cytomegalovirus exposure and HLA in healthy donors. Some clones are missing from TCRdb's copy, which holds only in-frame ones; the method was immunoSEQ multiplex PCR. This table has 200,000 or so clones, around 87% appearing once. The sequencing input was PBMCs. The receptors derive from a woman under 30 in good health and CMV-seropositive. Both conserved end residues are part of each CDR3. The D gene is left open where the match is weak. The size entry is marked missing in some rows and otherwise reads once, few, many or a size class.

v_call	j_call	clone_size	d_call	cdr3_nt	cdr3_aa
TRBV2	TRBJ2-5	.	TRBD2	TGTGCCAGCAGGGGGACTACCGGGGGAGAGACCCAGTACTTC	CASRGTTGGETQYF
TRBV9	TRBJ2-7	once	TRBD1	TGTGCCAGCAGCCCATCCGGGACAGGCGACCCGTGGTTC	CASSPSGTGDPWF
TRBV5-8	TRBJ1-3	.	.	TGTGCCAGCAGAGATATCAGTGGAAACACCATATATTTT	CASRDISGNTIYF
TRBV7-9	TRBJ2-1	.	.	TGTGCCAGCAGCTTATCAGGAGGTGGGAGTCCTGATGAGCAGTTCTTC	CASSLSGGGSPDEQFF
TRBV27	TRBJ1-5	.	.	TGTGCCAGCAGTGAACAGGGAACGTTCGGGTATAATCAGCCCCAGCATTTT	CASSEQGTFGYNQPQHF
TRBV7-6	TRBJ1-2	.	TRBD1	TGTGCCAGCAGCTTGACAGGGATCGACTATGGCTACACCTTC	CASSLTGIDYGYTF
TRBV7-9	TRBJ2-7	few	.	TGTGCCAGCAGCTTAGCTAGCGGAATAAGCGAGCAGTACTTC	CASSLASGISEQYF
TRBV15	TRBJ2-1	once	.	TGTGCCACCCGGCCTAGCGTTGGCAATGAGCAGTTCTTC	CATRPSVGNEQFF
TRBV10-2	TRBJ1-2	.	.	TGCGCCAGCAGTGGTCTTTCTGAGGATGGCTACACCTTC	CASSGLSEDGYTF
TRBV28	TRBJ2-1	.	.	TGTGCCAGCAGTCTGCGGGCCCGAACTAGGCCGAGCTCCTACAATGAGCAGTTCTTC	CASSLRARTRPSSYNEQFF
TRBV5-4	TRBJ2-3	.	TRBD2	TGTGCCAGCAGCTTGGGGACTAGCGGGAGGGCCGGCACAGATACGCAGTATTTT	CASSLGTSGRAGTDTQYF
TRBV4-2	TRBJ2-2	.	TRBD2	TGTGCCAGCAGCCGGGAGCGGGAGGGCCTTCGGGTCGGGGAGCTGTTTTTT	CASSREREGLRVGELFF
TRBV4-1	TRBJ2-7	.	TRBD1	TGCGCCAGCAGCCAAGGGTCTAGACAGGGCTCATACGAGCAGTACTTC	CASSQGSRQGSYEQYF